Below, 4 T cell receptor beta chains from the same sample are listed, as sequenced in a study of blood T cells in healthy people across ages. A second about 6 to 12 cycle PCR used barcoded and J-beta primers. TCRdb reprocessed the 5' RACE reads with MiXCR, giving one entry per CDR3 protein. The sample consists of around 870,000 distinct CDR3 sequences, under 30% of them appearing once. Material: blood. The receptors come from an elderly woman in good health.

Regarding this clonotype: One base away lies a much larger clone, so this may be a sequencing read error. The chain combines TRBV11-2 with TRBJ2-1, with D hard to call. Trimming cost V 11 bases and J 8 bases, with 13 bases left between them. Germline V CDR1 and CDR2: SGHAT, FQNNGV. There are 11 residues in the CDR3. The CDR3 sequence: CAGTSVYEQFF. In DNA, the CDR3 is TGTGCCGGCACCTCCGTCTATGAGCAGTTCTTC.

This clonotype showed up many times. The rearrangement links TRBV9 to TRBJ2-1; tentative D call: TRBD1 (6 bases). V gave up 5 bases and J gave up 8 bases, with 20 bases separating them. Germline V gives CDR1 SGDLS, CDR2 YYNGEE. CDR3 size: 15 residues. In DNA, the CDR3 is TGTGCCAGCAGTGTGGCAGGGGCGATCTTCGATGAGCAGTTCTTC. Translation: CASSVAGAIFDEQFF.

The chain joins TRBV3-1 to TRBJ2-7; no reliable D call. Germline-derived CDR1 and CDR2 are LGHDT and YNNKEL (reference sequence). The CDR3 extends over 16 amino acids. V lost 4 bases and J lost 0, with 16 bases in between. The DNA for the CDR3 is TGTGCCAGCAGCCGATCGCTGCTACATTTCTCCTACGAGCAGTACTTC. Its translation is CASSRSLLHFSYEQYF.

This clonotype was found a few times. The chain uses TRBV12-3 or TRBV12-4 and TRBJ1-2; 9 bases fit TRBD1. V lost 3 bases, J lost 7 bases, and 9 bases stayed unmatched. This CDR3 contains 15 residues. CDR3 in amino acids: CASSFAPETGGGYTF. The CDR3 nucleotides are TGTGCCAGCAGTTTCGCCCCTGAGACAGGGGGTGGCTACACCTTC.